This T cell receptor (beta chain) was identified during a study of T cell repertoires in cytomegalovirus infection. Looking at the study overall: TCR beta signatures that were public indicated CMV infection and matching HLA type.

Germline-derived CDR1 and CDR2 are DFQATT and SNEGSKA (reference sequence). The CDR3 consists of 12 residues. V lost 2 bases to trimming and J lost 10 bases, with 14 bases between them. This clonotype was counted between two and nine times. TCRdb analysed the reads with MiXCR anew, one entry per CDR3 protein. Counted here are roughly 280,000 distinct CDR3 sequences, approximately 10% occurring once; the ten biggest clones make up over 12%. The sample comprised PBMCs. The TCR sequence derives from a human donor in good health (CMV status not recorded). Some clones in this sample may be carry-over from other donors' samples. V usage is TRBV20-1 and J usage is TRBJ1-2; D perhaps matches TRBD1 (5 bases). The CDR3 sequence is CSARRDALDYTF. DNA for the CDR3: TGCAGTGCTAGAAGGGACGCCTTAGACTACACCTTC.